Following are 7 T cell receptor beta chains from one sample sequenced in a study of response to subunit inactivated influenza vaccine. TCRdb reanalysed the RT-PCR reads using MiXCR and keeps one entry per CDR3 protein. The sample holds about 780,000 distinct CDR3 sequences; about 18% are singletons and the top ten take under 13%. The sample was PBMCs from blood, taken about 5 days after vaccination. The receptor source for this set is a man aged 50 to 60 who received an inactivated influenza vaccine.

This chain connects TRBV4-3 to TRBJ2-7, with D maybe TRBD2 (6 bases). CDR1 is LGHNA, CDR2 YSLEER, per germline. The CDR3 is made up of 15 amino acids. V shed 4 bases and J shed 3 bases, with 16 bases lying between them. The CDR3 bases are TGCGCCAGCAGCCCAATATACGGAGGGATCTACGAGCAGTACTTC. Protein sequence: CASSPIYGGIYEQYF.

In the case of this clonotype: A much larger clone sits a single nucleotide away, making a read error possible. The gene calls are TRBV29-1 and TRBJ1-2; 9 bases are a match to TRBD1. The CDR3 extends over 13 amino acids. Germline V gene sequence: CDR1 SQVTM, CDR2 ANQGSEA. Trimming took 3 bases from V and 7 from J; bases not matched to a gene: 6. The CDR3 region has the DNA TGCAGCGTTGATGGACAGGGGCCGCGTGGCTACACCTTC. Translating it yields CSVDGQGPRGYTF.

A few counts support this clonotype. The chain combines TRBV6-1 with TRBJ2-7; maybe TRBD2 (5 bases). The CDR3 spans 13 residues. Germline CDR1 MNHNS, CDR2 SASEGT. The V end was cut by 4 bases, the J end by 4 bases, with 11 bases between. Here the CDR3 reads CASSVNSAYEQYF. The DNA of the CDR3 is TGTGCCAGCAGTGTAAATAGCGCGTACGAGCAGTACTTC.

This chain connects TRBV7-2 to TRBJ2-5; D remains unclear. The V gene's germline CDR1 is SGHTA and CDR2 FQGNSA. The V and J ends lost 1 base and 5 bases respectively, with 20 bases between them. The CDR3 extends over 17 amino acids. CDR3: CASSLGGWAGSGETQYF. CDR3 nucleotide sequence: TGTGCCAGCAGCTTAGGAGGTTGGGCAGGCAGTGGGGAGACCCAGTACTTC.

The chain recombines TRBV10-2 with TRBJ2-3, with 9 bases matching TRBD2. Germline lookup yields CDR1 WSHSY and CDR2 SAAADI. This CDR3 is built from 16 residues. Trimming removed 6 bases from V and 0 bases from J; junction bases left unmatched: 7. CDR3 coding DNA: TGCGCCAGCAGGTCGACTAGCGGATATAGCACAGATACGCAGTATTTT. Translation: CASRSTSGYSTDTQYF.

The genes are TRBV7-2 and TRBJ1-1; no firm D call. The CDR3 is 15 amino acids. V was pared by 5 bases and J by 4 bases, with 17 bases between. Germline assignment: CDR1 SGHTA and CDR2 FQGNSA. CDR3 region: CASSATSGVITEAFF. The CDR3 DNA sequence: TGTGCCAGCAGCGCCACGAGCGGGGTAATCACTGAAGCTTTCTTT. The full variable domain, rest sourced from reference TRBV7-2 and TRBJ1-1, is GAGVSQSPSNKVTEKGKDVELRCDPISGHTALYWYRQSLGQGLEFLIYFQGNSAPDKSGLPSDRFSAERTGGSVSTLTIQRTQQEDSAVYLCASSATSGVITEAFFGQGTRLTVV.

The table lists this clonotype with a few counts. The rearrangement links TRBV7-2 to TRBJ1-1; D gene ambiguous. The CDR3 is 15 amino acids. Germline V CDR1 and CDR2: SGHTA, FQGNSA. Trimming removed 5 bases at V and 0 bases at J, with 13 bases between. The CDR3 is CASSGRLGLNTEAFF. In nucleotides, the CDR3 is TGTGCCAGCAGCGGTCGCTTGGGCTTGAACACTGAAGCTTTCTTT.